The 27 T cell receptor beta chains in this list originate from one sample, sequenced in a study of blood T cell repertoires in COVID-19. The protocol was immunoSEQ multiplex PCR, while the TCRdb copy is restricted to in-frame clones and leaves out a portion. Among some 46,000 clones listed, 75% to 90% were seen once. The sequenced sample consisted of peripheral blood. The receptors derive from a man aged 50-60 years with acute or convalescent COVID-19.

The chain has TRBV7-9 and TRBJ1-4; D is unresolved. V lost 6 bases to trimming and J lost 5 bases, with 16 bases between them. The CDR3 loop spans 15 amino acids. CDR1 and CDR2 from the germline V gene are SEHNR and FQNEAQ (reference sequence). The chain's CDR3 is CASSPISGENEKLFF. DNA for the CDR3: TGTGCCAGCAGTCCTATCTCCGGGGAGAATGAAAAACTGTTTTTT.

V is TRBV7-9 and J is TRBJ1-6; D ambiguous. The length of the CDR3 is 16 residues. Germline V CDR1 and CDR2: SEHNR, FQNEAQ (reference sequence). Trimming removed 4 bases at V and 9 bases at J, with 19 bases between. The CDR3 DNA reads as TGTGCCAGCAGCTCGGGAGTTATGCAGTCTGTTTCACCCCTCCACTTT. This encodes CASSSGVMQSVSPLHF. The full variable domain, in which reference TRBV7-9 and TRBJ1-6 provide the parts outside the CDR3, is DTGVSQNPRHKITKRGQNVTFRCDPISEHNRLYWYRQTLGQGPEFLTYFQNEAQLEKSRLLSDRFSAERPKGSFSTLEIQRTEQGDSAMYLCASSSGVMQSVSPLHFGNGTRLTVT.

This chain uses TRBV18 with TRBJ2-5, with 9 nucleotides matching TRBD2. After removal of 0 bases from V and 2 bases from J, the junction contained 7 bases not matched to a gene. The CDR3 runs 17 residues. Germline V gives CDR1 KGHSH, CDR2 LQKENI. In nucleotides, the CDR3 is TGTGCCAGCTCACCACCGAGGCAGCGGGGGGAGCAAGAGACCCAGTACTTC. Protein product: CASSPPRQRGEQETQYF.

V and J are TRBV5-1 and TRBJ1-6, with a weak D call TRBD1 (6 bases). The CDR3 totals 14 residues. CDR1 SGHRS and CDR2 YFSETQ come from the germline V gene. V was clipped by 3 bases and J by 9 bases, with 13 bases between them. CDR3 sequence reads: CASSWTDTSSPLHF. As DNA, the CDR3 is TGCGCCAGCAGCTGGACAGACACTAGTTCACCCCTCCACTTT.

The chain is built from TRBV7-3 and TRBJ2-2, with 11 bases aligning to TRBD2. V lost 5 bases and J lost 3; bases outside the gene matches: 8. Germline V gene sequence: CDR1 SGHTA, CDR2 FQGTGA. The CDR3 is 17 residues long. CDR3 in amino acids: CASSPLAGGPDTGELFF. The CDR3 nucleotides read TGTGCCAGCAGCCCATTAGCGGGAGGGCCAGACACCGGGGAGCTGTTTTTT.

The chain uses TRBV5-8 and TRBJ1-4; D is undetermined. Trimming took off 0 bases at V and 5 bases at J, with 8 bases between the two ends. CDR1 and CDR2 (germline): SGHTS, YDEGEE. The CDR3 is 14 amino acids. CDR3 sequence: CASSLGYGNEKLFF. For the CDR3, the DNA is TGTGCCAGCAGCTTGGGATATGGCAATGAAAAACTGTTTTTT. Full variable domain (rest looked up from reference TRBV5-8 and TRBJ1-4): EAGVTQSPTHLIKTRGQQATLRCSPISGHTSVYWYQQALGLGLQFLLWYDEGEERNRGNFPPRFSGRQFPNYSSELNVNALELEDSALYLCASSLGYGNEKLFFGSGTQLSVL.

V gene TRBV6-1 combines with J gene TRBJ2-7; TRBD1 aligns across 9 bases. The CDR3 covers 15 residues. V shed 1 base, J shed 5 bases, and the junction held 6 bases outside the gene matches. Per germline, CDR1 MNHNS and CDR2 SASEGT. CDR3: CASSEVGGQGDEQYF. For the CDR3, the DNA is TGTGCCAGCAGTGAAGTAGGGGGACAGGGAGACGAGCAGTACTTC.

CDR3 protein: CASSSRDRGYGYTF. The CDR3 DNA follows: TGTGCCAGCAGTTCTAGAGACAGAGGCTATGGCTACACCTTC. The chain combines TRBV27 with TRBJ1-2; D may be TRBD1 (5 bases). Trimming removed 4 bases at V and 4 bases at J, with 13 bases between. Germline V CDR1 and CDR2: MNHEY, SMNVEV (reference sequence). This CDR3 comprises 14 residues.

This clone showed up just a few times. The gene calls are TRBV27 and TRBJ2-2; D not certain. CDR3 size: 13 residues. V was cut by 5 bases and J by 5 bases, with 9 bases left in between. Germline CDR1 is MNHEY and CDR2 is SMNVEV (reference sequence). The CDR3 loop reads CASSRYVTGELFF. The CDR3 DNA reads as TGTGCCAGCAGTCGGTATGTGACCGGGGAGCTGTTTTTT.

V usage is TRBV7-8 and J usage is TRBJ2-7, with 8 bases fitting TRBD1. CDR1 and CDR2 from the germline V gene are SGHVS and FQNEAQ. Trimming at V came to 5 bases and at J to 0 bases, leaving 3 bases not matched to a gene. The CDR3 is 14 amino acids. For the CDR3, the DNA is TGTGCCAGCAGCCTGGACAGGGCCTCCTACGAGCAGTACTTC. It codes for CASSLDRASYEQYF.

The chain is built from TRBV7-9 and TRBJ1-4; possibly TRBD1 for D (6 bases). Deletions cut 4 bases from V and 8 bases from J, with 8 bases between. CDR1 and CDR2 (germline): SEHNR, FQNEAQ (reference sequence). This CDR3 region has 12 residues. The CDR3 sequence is CASSYRDEKLFF. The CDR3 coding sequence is TGTGCCAGCAGCTACAGGGACGAAAAACTGTTTTTT.

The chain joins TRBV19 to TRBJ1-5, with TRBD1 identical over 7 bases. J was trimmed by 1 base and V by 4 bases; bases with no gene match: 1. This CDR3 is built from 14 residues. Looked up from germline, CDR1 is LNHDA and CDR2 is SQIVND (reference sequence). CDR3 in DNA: TGTGCCAGTAGTAGGGGACAGAGCAATCAGCCCCAGCATTTT. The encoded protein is CASSRGQSNQPQHF.

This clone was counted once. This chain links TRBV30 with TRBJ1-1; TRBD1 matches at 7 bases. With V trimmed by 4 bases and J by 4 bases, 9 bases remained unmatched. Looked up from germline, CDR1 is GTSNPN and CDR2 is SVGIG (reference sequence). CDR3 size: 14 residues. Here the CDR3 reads CAWKRRGRGTEAFF. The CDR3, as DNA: TGTGCCTGGAAAAGGAGGGGGCGAGGCACTGAAGCTTTCTTT.

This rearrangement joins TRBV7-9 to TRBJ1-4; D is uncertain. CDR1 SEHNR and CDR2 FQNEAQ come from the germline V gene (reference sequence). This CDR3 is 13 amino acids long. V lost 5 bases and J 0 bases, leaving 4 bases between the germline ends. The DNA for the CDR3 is TGTGCCAGCAGCGGAGCAACTAATGAAAAACTGTTTTTT. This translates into CASSGATNEKLFF.

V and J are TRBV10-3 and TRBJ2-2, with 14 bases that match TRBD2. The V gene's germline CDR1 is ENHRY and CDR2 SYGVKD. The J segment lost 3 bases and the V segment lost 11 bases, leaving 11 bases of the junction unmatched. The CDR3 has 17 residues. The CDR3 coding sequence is TGTGCCGTGCGCCGACTAGCGGGAGGGCCAGACACCGGGGAGCTGTTTTTT. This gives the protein CAVRRLAGGPDTGELFF.

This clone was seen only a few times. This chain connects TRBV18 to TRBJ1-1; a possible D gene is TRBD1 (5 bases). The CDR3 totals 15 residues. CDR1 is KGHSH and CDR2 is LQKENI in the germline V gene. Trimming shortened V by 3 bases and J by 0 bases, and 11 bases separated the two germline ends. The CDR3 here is CASSPAGGVNTEAFF. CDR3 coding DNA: TGTGCCAGCTCACCCGCGGGAGGGGTGAACACTGAAGCTTTCTTT.

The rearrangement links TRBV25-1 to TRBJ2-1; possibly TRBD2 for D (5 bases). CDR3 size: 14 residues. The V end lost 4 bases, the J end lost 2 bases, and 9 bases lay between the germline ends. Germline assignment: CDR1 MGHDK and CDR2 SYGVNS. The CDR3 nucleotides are TGTGCCAGCAGTGCCGCGGGCGCCTACAATGAGCAGTTCTTC. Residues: CASSAAGAYNEQFF. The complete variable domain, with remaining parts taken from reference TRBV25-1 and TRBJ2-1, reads EADIYQTPRYLVIGTGKKITLECSQTMGHDKMYWYQQDPGMELHLIHYSYGVNSTEKGDLSSESTVSRIRTEHFPLTLESARPSHTSQYLCASSAAGAYNEQFFGPGTRLTVL.

The chain's CDR3 is CASSEFAGGVEKLFF. For the CDR3, the DNA is TGTGCCAGCAGTGAGTTTGCAGGGGGCGTTGAAAAACTGTTTTTT. The chain is built from TRBV6-1 and TRBJ1-4; 8 nucleotides agree with TRBD1. The V gene's germline CDR1 is MNHNS and CDR2 SASEGT. CDR3 length: 15 amino acids. Trimming removed 3 bases from V and 7 bases from J; junction bases left unmatched: 7.

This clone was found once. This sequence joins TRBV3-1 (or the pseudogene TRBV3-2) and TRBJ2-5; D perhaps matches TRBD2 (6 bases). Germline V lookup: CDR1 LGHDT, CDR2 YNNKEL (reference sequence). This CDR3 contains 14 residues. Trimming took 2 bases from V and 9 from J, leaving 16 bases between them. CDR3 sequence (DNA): TGTGCCAGCAGCCAAACTAGCTCGGTCAAGGCCCAGTACTTC. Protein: CASSQTSSVKAQYF.

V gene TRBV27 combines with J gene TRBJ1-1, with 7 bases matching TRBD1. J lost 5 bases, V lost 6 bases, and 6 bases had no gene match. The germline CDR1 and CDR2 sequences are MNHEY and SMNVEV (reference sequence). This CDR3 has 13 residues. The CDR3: CASRSGGRTEAFF. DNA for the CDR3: TGTGCCAGCAGATCAGGGGGGCGGACTGAAGCTTTCTTT.

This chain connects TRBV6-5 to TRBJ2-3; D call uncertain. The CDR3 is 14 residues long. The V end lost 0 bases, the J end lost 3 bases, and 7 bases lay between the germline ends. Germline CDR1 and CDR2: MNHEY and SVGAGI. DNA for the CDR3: TGTGCCAGCAGTTACTCAGCTAGGACAGATACGCAGTATTTT. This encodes CASSYSARTDTQYF.

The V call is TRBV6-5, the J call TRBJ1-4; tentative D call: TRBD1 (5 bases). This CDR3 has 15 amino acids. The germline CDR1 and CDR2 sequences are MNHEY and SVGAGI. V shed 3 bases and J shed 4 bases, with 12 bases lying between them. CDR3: CASSYNRRDNEKLFF. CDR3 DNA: TGTGCCAGCAGTTATAACAGGAGGGATAATGAAAAACTGTTTTTT.

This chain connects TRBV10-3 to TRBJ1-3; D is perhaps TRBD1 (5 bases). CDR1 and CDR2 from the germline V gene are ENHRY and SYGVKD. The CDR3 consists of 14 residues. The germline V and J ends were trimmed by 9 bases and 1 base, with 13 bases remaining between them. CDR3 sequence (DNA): TGTGCCATAACGAGGGACTGGTCTGGAAACACCATATATTTT. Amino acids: CAITRDWSGNTIYF.

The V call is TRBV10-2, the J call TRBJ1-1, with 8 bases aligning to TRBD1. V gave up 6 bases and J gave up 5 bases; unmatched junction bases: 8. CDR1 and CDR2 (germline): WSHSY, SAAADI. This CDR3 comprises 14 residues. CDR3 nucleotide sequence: TGCGCCAGCAGGGGCGGGACAGGTACAACTGAAGCTTTCTTT. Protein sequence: CASRGGTGTTEAFF.

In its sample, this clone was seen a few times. The CDR3 is CASSPLGGAATEAFF. In nucleotides, the CDR3 is TGTGCCAGCAGCCCACTCGGTGGGGCGGCCACTGAAGCTTTCTTT. The V gene is TRBV7-9, the J gene TRBJ1-1; D might be TRBD1 (5 bases). The length of the CDR3 is 15 residues. The germline V gene has CDR1 SEHNR and CDR2 FQNEAQ (reference sequence). V was trimmed by 5 bases and J by 4 bases, leaving 17 bases between them.

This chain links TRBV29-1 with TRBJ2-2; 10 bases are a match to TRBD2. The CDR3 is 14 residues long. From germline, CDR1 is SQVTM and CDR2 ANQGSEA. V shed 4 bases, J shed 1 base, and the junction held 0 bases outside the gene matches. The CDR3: CSVGTSGNTGELFF. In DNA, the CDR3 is TGCAGCGTTGGGACTAGCGGGAACACCGGGGAGCTGTTTTTT.

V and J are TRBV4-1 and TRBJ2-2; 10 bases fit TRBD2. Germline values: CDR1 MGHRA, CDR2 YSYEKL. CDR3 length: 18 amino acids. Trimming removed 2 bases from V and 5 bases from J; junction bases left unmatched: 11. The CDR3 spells CASSQPLRLAGGTGELFF. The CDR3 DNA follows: TGCGCCAGCAGCCAACCTCTACGACTAGCGGGTGGAACCGGGGAGCTGTTTTTT.